The T cell receptor beta chain described here comes from a study of T cell repertoires in cytomegalovirus infection. General observations from the study: CMV carriers having the relevant HLA were flagged by cumulative public TCR beta family frequency.

With respect to this clonotype: Its target is not known. It may be a read error: a sequence one base away is much more abundant.

TCRdb ran MiXCR on the reads and lists one entry per CDR3 protein. There are about 180,000 distinct CDR3 sequences in the sample; approximately 15% occur only once, and 25% to 30% lies in the top ten. The TCR comes from a human donor in good health (CMV status not recorded). Some clones in this sample may be carry-over from other donors' samples. Specimen: PBMCs.

CDR3 sequence: CASNPRGRRDGIQPQHF. The CDR3 coding sequence is TGTGCCAGCAACCCTAGGGGGCGAAGGGACGGGATCCAGCCCCAGCATTTT. The chain combines TRBV28 with TRBJ1-5, with 7 bases identical to TRBD1. After removal of 7 bases from V and 7 bases from J, the junction contained 19 bases not matched to a gene. Germline CDR1 reads MDHEN; CDR2 reads SYDVKM. The CDR3 runs 17 residues.